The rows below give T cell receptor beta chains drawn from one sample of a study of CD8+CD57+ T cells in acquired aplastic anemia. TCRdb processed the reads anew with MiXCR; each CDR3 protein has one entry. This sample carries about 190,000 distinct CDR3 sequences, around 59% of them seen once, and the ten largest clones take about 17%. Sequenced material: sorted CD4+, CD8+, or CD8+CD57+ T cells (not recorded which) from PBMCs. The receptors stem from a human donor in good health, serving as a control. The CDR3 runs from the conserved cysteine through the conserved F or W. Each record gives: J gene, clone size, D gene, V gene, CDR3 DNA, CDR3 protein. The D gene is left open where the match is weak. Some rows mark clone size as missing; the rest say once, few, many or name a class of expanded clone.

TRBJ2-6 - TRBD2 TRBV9 TGTGCCAGCAGCCCGCTAGCGGGGGGGATCTCTGGGGCCAACGTCCTGACTTTC CASSPLAGGISGANVLTF
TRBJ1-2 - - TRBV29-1 TGCAGCGTTAACAAAGACTATGGCTACACCTTC CSVNKDYGYTF
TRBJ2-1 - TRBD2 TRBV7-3 TGTGCCAGCAGCTTAAGGGCGGTGGGACTAGCGGGGGGGCTGGACAATGAGCAGTTCTTC CASSLRAVGLAGGLDNEQFF
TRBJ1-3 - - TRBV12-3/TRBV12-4 TGTGCCAGCAGTTTCCCTAACTCTGGAAACACCATATATTTT CASSFPNSGNTIYF
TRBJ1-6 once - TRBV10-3 TGTGCCATCCGACGAGGGAGAGATAATTCACCCCTCCACTTT CAIRRGRDNSPLHF
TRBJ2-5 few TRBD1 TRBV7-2 TGTGCCAGCAGCTCAGGGGGAAGCGAGACCCAGTACTTC CASSSGGSETQYF
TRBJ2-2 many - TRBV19 TGTGCCAGTACTCCAATACAGGGTATCGGGGAGCTGTTTTTT CASTPIQGIGELFF
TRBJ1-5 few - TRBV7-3 TGTGCCAGCAGCTGGGGTCCCAATCAGCCCCAGCATTTT CASSWGPNQPQHF
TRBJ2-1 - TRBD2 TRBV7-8 TGTGCCAGCAGCTCCCACGGACTAGCGCGGGAGTGGGAGCAGTTCTTC CASSSHGLAREWEQFF
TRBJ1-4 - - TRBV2 TGTGCCAGCAGTGAAAGGGGGGTTGCGAATGAAAAACTGTTTTTT CASSERGVANEKLFF
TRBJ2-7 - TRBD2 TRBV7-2 TGTGCCAGCAGCTCGGTAGCGGGGGGGATTGGCTACGAGCAGTACTTC CASSSVAGGIGYEQYF
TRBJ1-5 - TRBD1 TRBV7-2 TGTGCCAGCAGCTTTATAGGACAGGGGTATGAGCAGCCCCAGCATTTT CASSFIGQGYEQPQHF
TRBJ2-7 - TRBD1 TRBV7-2 TGTGCCAGCAGCCCAAGGACAGGGCTCTGGTACTTC CASSPRTGLWYF
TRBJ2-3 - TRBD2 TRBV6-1 TGTGCCAGCAGTGAAGCGCTAGCGGGAGGAGATACGCAGTATTTT CASSEALAGGDTQYF
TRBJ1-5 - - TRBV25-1 TGTGCCAGCAATCAGGAGAAAGGGCCCCAGCATTTT CASNQEKGPQHF
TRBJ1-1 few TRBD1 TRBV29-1 TGCAGCGTTACAGGGGTCGAAAACACTGAAGCTTTCTTT CSVTGVENTEAFF
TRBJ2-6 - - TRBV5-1 TGCGCCAGCAGCCCTGAGTCTGGGGCCAACGTCCTGACTTTC CASSPESGANVLTF
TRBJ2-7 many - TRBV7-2 TGTGCCAGCAGCTTACCTCAGGGAACCTACGAGCAGTACTTC CASSLPQGTYEQYF
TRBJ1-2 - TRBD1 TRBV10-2 TGCGCCAGCAGAAGGGACAGGGACTATGGCTACACCTTC CASRRDRDYGYTF
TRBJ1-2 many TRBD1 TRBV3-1 TGTGCCAGCAGCCCCATAGCAGGGGACAGAGGGCCCTATGGCTACACCTTC CASSPIAGDRGPYGYTF
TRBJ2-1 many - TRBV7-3 TGTGCCAGCAGCTTAATAGGGTCGGCAGGACTATTCTTAAATGAGCAGTTCTTC CASSLIGSAGLFLNEQFF
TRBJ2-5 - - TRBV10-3 TGTGCCATCAACCGGGGGGACAGGCAAGAGACCCAGTACTTC CAINRGDRQETQYF
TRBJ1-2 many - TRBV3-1 TGTGCCAGCAGACAAGATCCAGGGTCCTATGGCTACACCTTC CASRQDPGSYGYTF
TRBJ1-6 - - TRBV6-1 TGTGCCAGCAGTGAAGTGTTTCGTAATTCACCCCTCCACTTT CASSEVFRNSPLHF
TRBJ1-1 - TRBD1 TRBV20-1 TGCAGTGCTCCATCCGGGAGGGGGCCTGAAGCTTTCTTT CSAPSGRGPEAFF
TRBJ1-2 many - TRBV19 TGTGCCAGCCAAGACCCAGGTGGGGGTGACTATGGCTACACCTTC CASQDPGGGDYGYTF
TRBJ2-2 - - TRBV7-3 TGTGCCAGCAGCTTAGTGGCGGAGACAAACACCGGGGAGCTGTTTTTT CASSLVAETNTGELFF
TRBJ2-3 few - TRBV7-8 TGTGCCAGCAGCCAAATGACTAGCACAGATACGCAGTATTTT CASSQMTSTDTQYF
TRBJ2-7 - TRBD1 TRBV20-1 TGCAGTGAGTTCGGGACAGGGGGCTACGAGCAGTACTTC CSEFGTGGYEQYF
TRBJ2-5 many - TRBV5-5 TGTGCCAGCAGCATAGATCGGGCCCACTTGGCCCAGTACTTC CASSIDRAHLAQYF
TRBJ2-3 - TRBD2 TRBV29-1 TGCAGCGTTGAAGTAGCGGGGGGAACAGATACGCAGTATTTT CSVEVAGGTDTQYF
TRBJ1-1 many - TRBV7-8 TGTGCCAGCAGCTCCGTGGGCACTGAAGCTTTCTTT CASSSVGTEAFF
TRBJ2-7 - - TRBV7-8 TGTGCCAGCAGCTCGGTTTCTGGGATGAACGAGCAGTACTTC CASSSVSGMNEQYF
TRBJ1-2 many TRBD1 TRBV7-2 TGTGCCAGCAGCTTGGACAGGGGACGCGGCTACACCTTC CASSLDRGRGYTF
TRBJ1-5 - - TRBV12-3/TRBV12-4 TGTGCCAGCAGGGCCAGCCAGGGCGGCAATCAGCCCCAGCATTTT CASRASQGGNQPQHF
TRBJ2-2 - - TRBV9 TGTGCCAGCAGCGTAGGGGTGGCCGGGGAGCTGTTTTTT CASSVGVAGELFF
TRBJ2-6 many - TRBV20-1 TGCAGTGCTCCCCTGACCTTGAGCTCTGGGGCCAACGTCCTGACTTTC CSAPLTLSSGANVLTF
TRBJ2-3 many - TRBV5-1 TGCGCCAGCAGTATACAAGGGGGGTCATTAGATACGCAGTATTTT CASSIQGGSLDTQYF
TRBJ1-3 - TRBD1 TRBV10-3 TGTGCCATCAGCGGGACAGGGCGAGGAAACACCATATATTTT CAISGTGRGNTIYF
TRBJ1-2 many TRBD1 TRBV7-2 TGTGCCAGCAGCTTAGACAGGGGGACCTATGGCTACACCTTC CASSLDRGTYGYTF
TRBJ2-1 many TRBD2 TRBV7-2 TGTGCCAGCAGCTGGGAGTGGGACTATTCCCCCGGAGTCAATGAGCAGTTCTTC CASSWEWDYSPGVNEQFF
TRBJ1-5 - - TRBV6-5 TGTGCCAGCAGTAAGACCAGTAACGGCAATCAGCCCCAGCATTTT CASSKTSNGNQPQHF
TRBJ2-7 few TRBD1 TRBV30 TGTGCCTGGAGTTCCGGGACAGGGCTCTCCTACGAGCAGTACTTC CAWSSGTGLSYEQYF
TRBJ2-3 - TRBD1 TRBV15 TGTGCCACCAGCAGATCGTTGGGTATGACAGGGGTAACAGATACGCAGTATTTT CATSRSLGMTGVTDTQYF
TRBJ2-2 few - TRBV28 TGTGCCAGCAGTTTTTTGGGGCTTAACACCGGGGAGCTGTTTTTT CASSFLGLNTGELFF
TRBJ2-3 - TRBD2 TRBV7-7 TGTGCTAGCAGCTTAGCGCCCAGCAGCCCCCGGGGGGTACCCACAGATACGCAGTATTTT CASSLAPSSPRGVPTDTQYF
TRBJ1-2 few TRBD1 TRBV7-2 TGTGCCAGCAGCTGGGGACAGGGGGCTCGCTATGGCTACACCTTC CASSWGQGARYGYTF
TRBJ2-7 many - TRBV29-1 TGCAGCGTTATCGCTGACAGCCTTTACGAGCAGTACTTC CSVIADSLYEQYF
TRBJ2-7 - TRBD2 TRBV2 TGTGCCAGCAGTGAAGCGGGAGGGATCCGCTCCTACGAGCAGTACTTC CASSEAGGIRSYEQYF
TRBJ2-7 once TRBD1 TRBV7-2 TGTGCCAGCAGCGTGGGGACAGGGATATCCTACGAGCAGTACTTC CASSVGTGISYEQYF
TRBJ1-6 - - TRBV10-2 TGCGCCAGCAACGCCGGGACAAGCTCCTATAATTCACCCCTCCACTTT CASNAGTSSYNSPLHF
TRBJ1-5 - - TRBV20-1 TGCAGTGCTAGTGGGGTTAGGAGCGGTCAGCCCCAGCATTTT CSASGVRSGQPQHF
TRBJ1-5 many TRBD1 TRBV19 TGTGCCAGTAGTATAGATGGGGGGACAGCTAACAATCAGCCCCAGCATTTT CASSIDGGTANNQPQHF
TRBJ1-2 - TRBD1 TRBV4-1 TGCGCCAGCAGCCAAGAAGCAGGGGGTAGCTATGGCTACACCTTC CASSQEAGGSYGYTF
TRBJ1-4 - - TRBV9 TGTGCCAGCAGCCCCTCGCACGGAGGGAAACTGTTTTTT CASSPSHGGKLFF
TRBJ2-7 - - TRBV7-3 TGTGCCAGCAGCTTAATGGACAGAAACTCCTACGAGCAGTACTTC CASSLMDRNSYEQYF
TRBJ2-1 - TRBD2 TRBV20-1 TGCAGTATGACTAGCGGGGGGGGCAATGAGCAGTTCTTC CSMTSGGGNEQFF